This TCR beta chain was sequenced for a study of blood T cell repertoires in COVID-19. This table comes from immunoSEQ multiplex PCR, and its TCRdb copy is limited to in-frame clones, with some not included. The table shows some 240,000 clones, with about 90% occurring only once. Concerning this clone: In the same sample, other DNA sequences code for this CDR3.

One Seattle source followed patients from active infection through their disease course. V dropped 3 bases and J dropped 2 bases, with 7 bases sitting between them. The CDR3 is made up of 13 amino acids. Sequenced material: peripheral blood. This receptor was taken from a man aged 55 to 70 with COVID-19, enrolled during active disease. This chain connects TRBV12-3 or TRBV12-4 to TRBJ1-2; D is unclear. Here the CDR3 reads CASSFGQNYGYTF. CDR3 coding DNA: TGTGCCAGCAGTTTTGGGCAGAACTATGGCTACACCTTC.